These 20 T cell receptor beta chains came from one sample sequenced in a study of siplizumab effects on memory and regulatory T cells (dated by TCRdb to about 2019). The library was produced with the immunoSEQ multiplex PCR assay. Imported from immuneACCESS, the table was reduced by TCRdb to in-frame sequences with V and J called. These copies leave out some clones; in studies compared against another copy, an unresolved V gene accounts for under half, and the cause of the remainder is not known. A total of roughly 68,000 clones appear in this sample, roughly 97% of them only once. The ten largest make up about 0.095% of the sample. Sample: naive CD8+ T cells sorted from blood. Per the publication, the cell subset or site label means: unstimulated naive T cells. Receptors originate from a human donor in good health.

This clone was seen only once. This chain connects TRBV7-6 to TRBJ2-7, with D possibly called TRBD1 or TRBD2 (5 bases each). CDR3 length equals 15 residues. V lost 1 base to trimming and J lost 4 bases, with 14 bases between them. CDR1 is SGHVS, CDR2 FNYEAQ, per germline. CDR3 bases: TGTGCCAGCAGCTTAGACCCAGGGACGACATACGAGCAGTACTTC. It specifies CASSLDPGTTYEQYF.

V and J are TRBV13 and TRBJ2-5; D ambiguous. CDR1 PRHDT and CDR2 FYEKMQ come from the germline V gene (reference sequence). This CDR3 is built from 13 residues. Trimming cost V 2 bases and J 14 bases, with 18 bases left between them. The CDR3 nucleotides are TGTGCCAGCAGCTTATCGGGTTTGGCGGCCTTATACTTC. Its translation is CASSLSGLAALYF.

In its sample, this clone was seen once. The chain recombines TRBV4-1 with TRBJ1-2; 12 positions agree with TRBD1. Germline-derived CDR1 and CDR2 are MGHRA and YSYEKL. This CDR3 spans 17 amino acids. Trimming cost V 1 base and J 3 bases; bases outside gene matches: 6. The CDR3 here is CASSQVGTGGFDYGYTF. Here the CDR3 DNA reads TGCGCCAGCAGCCAAGTAGGGACAGGGGGCTTTGACTATGGCTACACCTTC.

This chain connects TRBV28 to TRBJ2-5; perhaps TRBD1 as D (6 bases). The J call may be incorrect, as the DNA end agrees better with TRBJ2-7. Germline V gene data show CDR1 as MDHEN and CDR2 as SYDVKM. The CDR3 covers 15 residues. CDR3 protein: CASSSPKGQAYEQYF. Here the CDR3 DNA reads TGTGCCAGCAGTTCCCCCAAGGGACAAGCCTACGAGCAGTACTTC.

V usage is TRBV6-5 and J usage is TRBJ1-2, with D unresolved. The CDR3 extends over 12 amino acids. Trimming stripped 2 bases from V and 7 bases from J, with 8 bases between. Germline CDR1 MNHEY, CDR2 SVGAGI. The CDR3 reads CASSYQNGGYTF. The DNA of the CDR3 is TGTGCCAGCAGTTACCAAAACGGTGGCTACACCTTC.

This rearrangement joins TRBV7-3 to TRBJ1-1; 8 bases line up with TRBD1. CDR3 length: 13 residues. Germline CDR1 and CDR2: SGHTA and FQGTGA. V shed 5 bases and J 7 bases; nucleotides not matched to a gene: 6. The CDR3 loop is CASSPSTGVEAFF. The CDR3 region has the DNA TGTGCCAGCAGCCCATCGACAGGGGTTGAAGCTTTCTTT.

This chain connects TRBV5-6 to TRBJ2-4; 9 nucleotides match TRBD1. Losses at the gene ends were 4 bases for V and 6 bases for J; bases not matched to a gene: 8. Germline assignment: CDR1 SGHDT and CDR2 YYEEEE. The CDR3 sequence is 15 residues long. For the CDR3, the DNA is TGTGCCAGCAGCACGGGACAGGGCGGGGGAAACATTCAGTACTTC. This translates into CASSTGQGGGNIQYF.

V gene TRBV27 combines with J gene TRBJ1-5; the match to TRBD1 covers 9 bases. V trimming: 4 bases; J trimming: 0 bases; junction bases outside the gene matches: 7. Germline CDR1 and CDR2: MNHEY and SMNVEV (reference sequence). The CDR3 consists of 17 residues. CDR3 bases: TGTGCCAGCAGTTCTACAGGGGGCGATTATAGCAATCAGCCCCAGCATTTT. Translating gives CASSSTGGDYSNQPQHF.

Concerning this clone: An end of the junction differs from the germline gene, which may be a read error. The chain uses TRBV27 and TRBJ1-2, with TRBD1 identical over 7 bases. Per germline, CDR1 MNHEY and CDR2 SMNVEV (reference sequence). There are 15 residues in the CDR3. CDR3 region: CASSLQGGFNNGYTF. CDR3 coding DNA: TGTGCCAGCAGTTTACAAGGGGGCTTTAACAATGGCTACACCTTC.

The V and J genes are TRBV9 and TRBJ2-7; maybe TRBD2 (6 bases). Germline V lookup: CDR1 SGDLS, CDR2 YYNGEE. This CDR3 has 15 amino acids. The germline V and J ends were trimmed by 1 base and 0 bases, with 11 bases remaining between them. The DNA for the CDR3 is TGTGCCAGCAGCGTACAGGGAGGTAGCTCCTACGAGCAGTACTTC. Amino acid sequence: CASSVQGGSSYEQYF.

The V and J genes are TRBV5-4 and TRBJ2-5; the match to TRBD2 covers 7 bases. The CDR3 loop spans 16 amino acids. With V trimmed by 3 bases and J by 5 bases, 13 bases remained unmatched. The V gene's germline CDR1 is SGHNT and CDR2 YYREEE (reference sequence). DNA for the CDR3: TGTGCCAGCAGCTCCCGTGGGGGGGAAAGGGAGGAGACCCAGTACTTC. Translation gives CASSSRGGEREETQYF.

This clone appeared once. V gene TRBV7-3 combines with J gene TRBJ1-1; D is unclear. CDR3 length equals 10 residues. V lost 3 bases and J lost 8, with 4 bases in between. CDR1 is SGHTA, CDR2 FQGTGA, per germline. CDR3 sequence: CASSLTEAFF. The CDR3 coding sequence is TGTGCCAGCAGCTTGACAGAAGCTTTCTTT. The full variable domain, with the rest looked up from reference TRBV7-3 and TRBJ1-1, is GAGVSQTPSNKVTEKGKYVELRCDPISGHTALYWYRQSLGQGPEFLIYFQGTGAADDSGLPNDRFFAVRPEGSVSTLKIQRTERGDSAVYLCASSLTEAFFGQGTRLTVV.

The rearrangement links TRBV21-1 to TRBJ1-3. TRBV21-1 counts as a pseudogene. This CDR3 is 14 amino acids long. Here the CDR3 DNA reads TGTGCCAGCAGCAAAGGACCGCATGGAAACACCATATATTTT. Translating gives CASSKGPHGNTIYF.

This chain uses TRBV12-5 with TRBJ1-2; D is undetermined. Germline CDR1 is LGHNT and CDR2 is FRNRAP. The V gene lost 5 bases and the J gene lost 3 bases, with 10 bases spanning the gap. CDR3 size: 13 residues. The CDR3 DNA reads TGTGCTAGTGGTCCCACACGGGACTATGGCTACACCTTC. This codes for CASGPTRDYGYTF.

The genes are TRBV19 and TRBJ2-3; TRBD2 might be the D (6 bases). The CDR3 extends over 16 amino acids. CDR1 is LNHDA, CDR2 SQIVND, per germline (reference sequence). V lost 7 bases, J lost 7 bases, and 24 bases lay in between. The DNA for the CDR3 is TGTGCCAGTACCAATGGGGGAGGCCAACGGACGAATACGCAGTATTTT. It is translated as CASTNGGGQRTNTQYF.

The chain recombines TRBV15 with TRBJ2-1, with D perhaps TRBD2 (6 bases). Per the germline V gene, CDR1 is LNHNV and CDR2 is YYDKDF (reference sequence). Trimming took off 3 bases at V and 13 bases at J, with 13 bases between the two ends. The CDR3 has 12 amino acids. The DNA for the CDR3 is TGTGCCACCAGCAGTGGACTAACGGAACAGTTCTTC. It specifies CATSSGLTEQFF.

The genes are TRBV29-1 and TRBJ2-1, with TRBD2 matching 12 bases. In germline, CDR1 is SQVTM, CDR2 ANQGSEA. This CDR3 has 15 residues. V lost 7 bases to trimming and J lost 6 bases; unmatched junction nucleotides: 10. CDR3 sequence: CSAPTSGGSLNEQFF. In nucleotides, the CDR3 is TGCAGCGCGCCCACTAGCGGGGGGAGCCTCAATGAGCAGTTCTTC.

This chain joins TRBV4-1 and TRBJ1-1, with 7 bases that match TRBD1. Germline CDR1 MGHRA, CDR2 YSYEKL. The CDR3 contains 16 residues. Germline trimming cut 2 bases from V and 1 base from J; bases unmatched to any gene: 7. CDR3 sequence reads: CASSQPTGTANTEAFF. In DNA, the CDR3 is TGCGCCAGCAGCCAACCAACCGGGACAGCGAACACTGAAGCTTTCTTT.

V usage is TRBV4-3 and J usage is TRBJ1-4, with 7 bases that match TRBD1. Germline lookup yields CDR1 LGHNA and CDR2 YSLEER. With V trimmed by 3 bases and J by 0 bases, 1 base remained unmatched. This CDR3 is built from 15 residues. The CDR3 DNA reads TGCGCCAGCAGCCACGGGACAGCAACTAATGAAAAACTGTTTTTT. Its protein product is CASSHGTATNEKLFF.

This chain's CDR3 is CASRLPTDRGFEAFF. CDR3 sequence (DNA): TGTGCAAGTCGCTTACCTACGGACAGGGGGTTTGAAGCTTTCTTT. The chain couples TRBV12-2 to TRBJ1-1; the D segment call TRBD1 is taken from the table without a DNA check. TRBV12-2 is marked as a pseudogene. The length of the CDR3 is 15 residues.